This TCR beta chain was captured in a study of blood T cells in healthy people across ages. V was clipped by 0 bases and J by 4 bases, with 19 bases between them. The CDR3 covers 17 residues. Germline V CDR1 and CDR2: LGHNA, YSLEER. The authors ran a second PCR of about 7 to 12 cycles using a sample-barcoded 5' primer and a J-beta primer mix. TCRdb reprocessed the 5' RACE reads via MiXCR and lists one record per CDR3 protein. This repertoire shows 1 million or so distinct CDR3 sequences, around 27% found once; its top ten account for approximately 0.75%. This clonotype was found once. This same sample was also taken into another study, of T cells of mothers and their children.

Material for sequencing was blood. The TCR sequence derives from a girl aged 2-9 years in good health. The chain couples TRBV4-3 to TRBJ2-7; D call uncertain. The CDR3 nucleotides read TGCGCCAGCAGCCAAGAGTCATCTCTGGCATCTGGTTACGAGCAGTACTTC. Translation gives CASSQESSLASGYEQYF.